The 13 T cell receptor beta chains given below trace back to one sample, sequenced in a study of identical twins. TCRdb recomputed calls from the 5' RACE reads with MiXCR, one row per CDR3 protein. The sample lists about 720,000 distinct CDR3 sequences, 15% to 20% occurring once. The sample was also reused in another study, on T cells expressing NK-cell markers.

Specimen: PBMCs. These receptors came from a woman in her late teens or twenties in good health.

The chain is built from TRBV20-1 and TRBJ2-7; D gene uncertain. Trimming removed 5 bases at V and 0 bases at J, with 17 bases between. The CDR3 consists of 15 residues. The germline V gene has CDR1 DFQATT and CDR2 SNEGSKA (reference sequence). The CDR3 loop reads CSAAPVGPLSYEQYF. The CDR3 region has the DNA TGCAGTGCTGCCCCCGTCGGTCCTCTCTCCTACGAGCAGTACTTC.

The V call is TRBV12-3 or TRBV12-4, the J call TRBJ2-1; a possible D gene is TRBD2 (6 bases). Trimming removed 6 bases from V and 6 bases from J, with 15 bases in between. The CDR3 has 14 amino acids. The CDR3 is CASSETGRTNEQFF. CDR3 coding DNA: TGTGCCAGCAGCGAAACCGGGAGAACCAATGAGCAGTTCTTC.

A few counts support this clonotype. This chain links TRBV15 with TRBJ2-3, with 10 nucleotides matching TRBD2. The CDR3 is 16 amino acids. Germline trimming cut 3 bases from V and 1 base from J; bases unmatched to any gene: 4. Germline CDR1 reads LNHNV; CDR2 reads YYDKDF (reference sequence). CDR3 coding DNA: TGTGCCACCAGCAGGGGACTAGCGTTACGCACAGATACGCAGTATTTT. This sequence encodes CATSRGLALRTDTQYF.

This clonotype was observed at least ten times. The CDR3: CAAPRGLTGELFF. In DNA, the CDR3 is TGTGCCGCCCCAAGGGGACTCACCGGGGAGCTGTTTTTT. The chain couples TRBV6-1 to TRBJ2-2; a possible D gene is TRBD2 (6 bases). Trimming pared 11 bases from V and 4 bases from J, leaving 14 bases between. Germline CDR1 MNHNS, CDR2 SASEGT. CDR3 length: 13 residues.

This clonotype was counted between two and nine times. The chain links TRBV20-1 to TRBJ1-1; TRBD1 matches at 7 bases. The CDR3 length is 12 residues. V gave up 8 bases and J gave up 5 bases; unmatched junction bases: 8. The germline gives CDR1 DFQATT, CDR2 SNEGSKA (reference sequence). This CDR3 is CSTTGPGTEAFF. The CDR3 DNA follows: TGCAGTACGACAGGGCCTGGGACTGAAGCTTTCTTT.

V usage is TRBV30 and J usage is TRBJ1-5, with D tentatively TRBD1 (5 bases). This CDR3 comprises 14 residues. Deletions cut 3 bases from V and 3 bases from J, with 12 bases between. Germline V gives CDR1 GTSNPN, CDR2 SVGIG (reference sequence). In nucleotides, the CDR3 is TGTGCCTGGAGCGAGGGACTCTTCAATCAGCCCCAGCATTTT. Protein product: CAWSEGLFNQPQHF.

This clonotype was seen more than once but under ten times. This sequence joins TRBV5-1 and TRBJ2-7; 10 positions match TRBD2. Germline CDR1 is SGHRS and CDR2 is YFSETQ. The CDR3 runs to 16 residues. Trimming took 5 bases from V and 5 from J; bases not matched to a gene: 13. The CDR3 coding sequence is TGCGCCAGCAGGCTACCTCTCCTAGCGGGGGTGGACGAGCAGTACTTC. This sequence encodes CASRLPLLAGVDEQYF.

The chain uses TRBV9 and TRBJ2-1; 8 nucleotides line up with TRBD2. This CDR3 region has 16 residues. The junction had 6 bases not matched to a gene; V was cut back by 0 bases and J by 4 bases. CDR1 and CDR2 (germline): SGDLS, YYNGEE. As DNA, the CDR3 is TGTGCCAGCAGCGTAGGCAATAGCGGGATTTACAATGAGCAGTTCTTC. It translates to CASSVGNSGIYNEQFF. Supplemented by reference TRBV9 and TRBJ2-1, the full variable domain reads DSGVTQTPKHLITATGQRVTLRCSPRSGDLSVYWYQQSLDQGLQFLIQYYNGEERAKGNILERFSAQQFPDLHSELNLSSLELGDSALYFCASSVGNSGIYNEQFFGPGTRLTVL.

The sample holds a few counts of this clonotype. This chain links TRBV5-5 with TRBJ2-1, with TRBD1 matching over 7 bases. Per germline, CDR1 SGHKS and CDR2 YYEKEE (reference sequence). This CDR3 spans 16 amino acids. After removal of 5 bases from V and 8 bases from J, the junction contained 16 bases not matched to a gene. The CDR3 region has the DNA TGTGCCAGCAGTCCTATACGGACAGGTTCCGTCGATGAGCAGTTCTTC. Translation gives CASSPIRTGSVDEQFF.

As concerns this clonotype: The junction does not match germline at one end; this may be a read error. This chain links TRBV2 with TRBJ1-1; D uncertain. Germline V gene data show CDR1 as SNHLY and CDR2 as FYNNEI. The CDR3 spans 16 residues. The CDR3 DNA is TGTGCCAGCAGTGAAGGAAGGGCATCCCTGAAAACTGAAGCTTTCTTT. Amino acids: CASSEGRASLKTEAFF.

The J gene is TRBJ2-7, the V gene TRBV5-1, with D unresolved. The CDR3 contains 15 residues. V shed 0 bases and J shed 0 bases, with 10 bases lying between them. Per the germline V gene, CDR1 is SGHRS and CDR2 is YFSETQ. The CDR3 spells CASSLVGSYSYEQYF. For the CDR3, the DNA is TGCGCCAGCAGCTTGGTGGGCAGCTACTCCTACGAGCAGTACTTC.

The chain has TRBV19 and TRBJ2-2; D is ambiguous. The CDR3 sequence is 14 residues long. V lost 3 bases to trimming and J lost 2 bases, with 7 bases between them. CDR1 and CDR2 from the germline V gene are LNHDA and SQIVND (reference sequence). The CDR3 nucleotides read TGTGCCAGTAGTATCCTCTTAAACACCGGGGAGCTGTTTTTT. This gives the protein CASSILLNTGELFF.

The CDR3 nucleotides read TGTGCCAGCAATAGCGGGGTAATGATCGGGGAGCTGTTTTTT. This encodes CASNSGVMIGELFF. This rearrangement joins TRBV3-1 to TRBJ2-2, with 8 nucleotides matching TRBD2. Germline CDR1 reads LGHDT; CDR2 reads YNNKEL (reference sequence). The V segment lost 7 bases and the J segment 7 bases; nucleotides outside the gene matches: 8. The CDR3 is made up of 14 amino acids.